What follows is one TCR beta chain and its context. Its antigen is not known. Treatment denoted: approximately nine-day PBMC culture with coronavirus spike peptide pools or control peptides (ViraFEST assay). Wells that each held roughly 1.9 million PBMCs were cultured with 8.5 to 10 IU/ml IL-2 and approximately 9 ug/ml peptide pools. This entry belongs to a study of vaccination and CD4 T cells after COVID-19. Across the study: Nasal swab PCR had shown SARS-CoV-2 positivity in the convalescent patients (under ten mild cases, one severe case). Convalescents were six males and four females, two of them Hispanic.

The Oncomine TCR Beta short-read assay was applied to DNA of cultured CD4+ T cells. From cultured CD4+ T cells, genomic DNA was extracted. TCRdb reprocessed the PCR reads with MiXCR, giving one entry per CDR3 protein. This table holds approximately 19,000 distinct CDR3 sequences, just over 55% found once. Sequences were obtained from CD4+ T cells from blood, cultured in vitro. The receptor was isolated from a human donor who had recovered from COVID-19.

Written as DNA, the CDR3 is TGTGCCAGCAGCTTAAGCGCAGGGCGAGGCTACACCTTC. Translation gives CASSLSAGRGYTF. This chain connects TRBV7-2 to TRBJ1-2, with a possible D match to TRBD1 (5 bases). This CDR3 comprises 13 residues. V was trimmed by 2 bases and J by 8 bases, leaving 12 bases between them. Germline CDR1 SGHTA, CDR2 FQGNSA.